This TCR beta chain was obtained from a study of cytomegalovirus exposure and HLA in healthy donors. Study outcomes and limitations: According to reports, the classifier identified cytomegalovirus status with high specificity and sensitivity.

Each donor was healthy, and each was a bone marrow donor. A word on this clone: What it recognizes is unknown.

It was with 60 Vbeta and 13 Jbeta primers that the PCR ran. The protocol was immunoSEQ multiplex PCR, while the TCRdb copy is restricted to in-frame clones and leaves out a portion. The table shows 150,000 to 200,000 clones, with less than 80% occurring only once. After removal of 1 base from V and 5 bases from J, the junction contained 11 bases not matched to a gene. The germline V gene has CDR1 SGHRS and CDR2 YFSETQ. This CDR3 is 16 amino acids long. The origin of this receptor is a man aged 18-30 years in good health and CMV-seronegative. The chain links TRBV5-1 to TRBJ1-1, with 7 bases matching TRBD1. Sequenced sample: PBMCs. The CDR3 region is CASSLMGQLRGTEAFF. DNA for the CDR3: TGCGCCAGCAGCTTGATGGGACAGCTAAGAGGAACTGAAGCTTTCTTT.